A single sample gave rise to the 2 T cell receptor beta chains below, sequenced in a study of T cells in Graves' hyperthyroidism and ophthalmopathy. There were TCR beta CDR3 regions amplified from RNA transcripts. First-round RT-PCR with HTBI primers amplified the TCR CDR3 region. TCRdb recomputed calls from the multiplex PCR reads with MiXCR, one row per CDR3 protein. The sample lists a few hundred thousand distinct CDR3 sequences, approximately 15% seen once, with roughly 3.4% in the top ten. Sample: blood. These receptors all stem from a woman in her forties with Graves' ophthalmopathy.

This clonotype came up many times. This chain's CDR3 is CASSLHSGGKDTQYF. CDR3 coding DNA: TGTGCCAGCAGTTTACATAGCGGGGGGAAGGATACGCAGTATTTT. The J gene is TRBJ2-3, the V gene TRBV28; 10 bases are shared with TRBD2. The CDR3 runs to 15 residues. The V segment lost 2 bases and the J segment 6 bases; nucleotides outside the gene matches: 5. The germline CDR1 and CDR2 sequences are MDHEN and SYDVKM.

This clonotype was counted a few times. This chain joins TRBV7-6 and TRBJ2-2, with 9 bases aligning to TRBD1. The V segment lost 8 bases and the J segment 5 bases; nucleotides outside the gene matches: 15. Germline V gives CDR1 SGHVS, CDR2 FNYEAQ. The CDR3 covers 17 residues. CDR3 sequence reads: CASPWPKRDRVTGELFF. The CDR3 bases are TGTGCCAGCCCCTGGCCCAAGCGGGACAGGGTGACCGGGGAGCTGTTTTTT.